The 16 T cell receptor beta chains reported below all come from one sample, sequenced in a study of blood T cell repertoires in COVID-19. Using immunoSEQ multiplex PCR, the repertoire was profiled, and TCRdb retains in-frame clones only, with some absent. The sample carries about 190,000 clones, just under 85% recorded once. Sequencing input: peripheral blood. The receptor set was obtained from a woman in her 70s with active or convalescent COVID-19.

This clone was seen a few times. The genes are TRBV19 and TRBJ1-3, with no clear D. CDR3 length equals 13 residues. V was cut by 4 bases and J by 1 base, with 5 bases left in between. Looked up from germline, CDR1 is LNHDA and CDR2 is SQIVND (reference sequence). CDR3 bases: TGTGCCAGTAGTAGAGTTTCTGGAAACACCATATATTTT. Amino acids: CASSRVSGNTIYF.

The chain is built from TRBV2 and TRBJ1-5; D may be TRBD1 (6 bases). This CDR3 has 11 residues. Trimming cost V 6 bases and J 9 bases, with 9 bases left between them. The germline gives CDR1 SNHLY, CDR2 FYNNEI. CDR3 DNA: TGTGCCAGCAGGGGGGCGGGGCCCCAGCATTTT. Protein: CASRGAGPQHF.

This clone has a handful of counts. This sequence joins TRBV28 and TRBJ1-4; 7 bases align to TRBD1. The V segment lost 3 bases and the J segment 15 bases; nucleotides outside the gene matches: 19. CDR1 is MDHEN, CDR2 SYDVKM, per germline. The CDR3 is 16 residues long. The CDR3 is CASSFSASPGQRTLFF. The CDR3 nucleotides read TGTGCCAGCAGTTTTTCCGCCTCTCCGGGACAGAGAACGTTGTTTTTT.

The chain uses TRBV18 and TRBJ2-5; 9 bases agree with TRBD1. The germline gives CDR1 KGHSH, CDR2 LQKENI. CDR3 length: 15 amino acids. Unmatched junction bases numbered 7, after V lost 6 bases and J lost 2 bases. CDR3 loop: CASSPGTGTQETQYF. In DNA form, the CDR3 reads TGTGCCAGCTCCCCCGGGACAGGGACACAAGAGACCCAGTACTTC.

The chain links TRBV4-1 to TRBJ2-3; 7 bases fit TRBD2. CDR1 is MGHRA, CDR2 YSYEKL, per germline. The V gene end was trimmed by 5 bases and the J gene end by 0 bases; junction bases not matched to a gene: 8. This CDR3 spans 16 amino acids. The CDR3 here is CASSGSGRRSTDTQYF. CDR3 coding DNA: TGCGCCAGCAGCGGTAGCGGGCGCCGTAGCACAGATACGCAGTATTTT.

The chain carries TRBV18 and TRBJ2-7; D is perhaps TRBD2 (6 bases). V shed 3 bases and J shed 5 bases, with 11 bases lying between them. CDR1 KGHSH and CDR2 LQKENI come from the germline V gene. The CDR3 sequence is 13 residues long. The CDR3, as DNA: TGTGCCAGCTCACCTGGGAGGTTCAACGAGCAGTACTTC. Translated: CASSPGRFNEQYF.

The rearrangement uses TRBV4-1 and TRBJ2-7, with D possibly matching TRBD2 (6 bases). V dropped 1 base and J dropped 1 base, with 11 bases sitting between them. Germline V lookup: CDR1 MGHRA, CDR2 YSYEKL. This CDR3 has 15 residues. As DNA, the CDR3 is TGCGCCAGCAGCCAAGGACCGGGACTGTCCTACGAGCAGTACTTC. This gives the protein CASSQGPGLSYEQYF.

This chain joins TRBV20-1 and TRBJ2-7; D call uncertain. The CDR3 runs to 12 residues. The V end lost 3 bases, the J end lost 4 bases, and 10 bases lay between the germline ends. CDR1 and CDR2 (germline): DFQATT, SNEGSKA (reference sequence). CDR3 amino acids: CSASGSGYEQYF. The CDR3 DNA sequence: TGCAGTGCTAGTGGGTCGGGTTACGAGCAGTACTTC.

The CDR3: CASSYRGPPSYEQYF. In DNA form, the CDR3 reads TGTGCCAGCAGTTACCGCGGTCCCCCTTCCTACGAGCAGTACTTC. The rearrangement links TRBV6-6 to TRBJ2-7, with unresolved D. The V gene lost 2 bases and the J gene lost 1 base, with 12 bases spanning the gap. The germline gives CDR1 MNHNY, CDR2 SVGAGI (reference sequence). The CDR3 has 15 residues.

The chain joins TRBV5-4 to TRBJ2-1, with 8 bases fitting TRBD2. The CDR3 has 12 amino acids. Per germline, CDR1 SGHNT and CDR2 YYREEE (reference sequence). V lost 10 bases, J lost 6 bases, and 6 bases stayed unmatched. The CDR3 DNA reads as TGTGCCTTCAGGGGACTAGGCAATGAGCAGTTCTTC. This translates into CAFRGLGNEQFF.

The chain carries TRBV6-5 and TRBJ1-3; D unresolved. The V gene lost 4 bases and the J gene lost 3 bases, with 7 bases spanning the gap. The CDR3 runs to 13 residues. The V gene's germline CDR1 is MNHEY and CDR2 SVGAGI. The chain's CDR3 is CASSSRVGNTIYF. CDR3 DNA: TGTGCCAGCAGTTCGAGGGTTGGAAACACCATATATTTT.

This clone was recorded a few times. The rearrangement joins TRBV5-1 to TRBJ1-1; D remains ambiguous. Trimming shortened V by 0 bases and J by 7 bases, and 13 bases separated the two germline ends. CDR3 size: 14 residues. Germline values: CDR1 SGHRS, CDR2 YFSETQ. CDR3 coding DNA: TGCGCCAGCAGCTTGGCCGGGGAGATGGGTGAAGCTTTCTTT. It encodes CASSLAGEMGEAFF.

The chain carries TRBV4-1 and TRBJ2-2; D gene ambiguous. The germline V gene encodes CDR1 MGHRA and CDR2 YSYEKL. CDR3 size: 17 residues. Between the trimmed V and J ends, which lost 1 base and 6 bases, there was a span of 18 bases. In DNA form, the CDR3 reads TGCGCCAGCAGCCAAGTCTTTCGCCTCTCGGTGGCCGGGGAGCTGTTTTTT. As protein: CASSQVFRLSVAGELFF.

CDR3 sequence: CASSVDGSPPSTDTQYF. CDR3 nucleotides: TGTGCCAGCAGCGTAGACGGGAGTCCTCCTAGCACAGATACGCAGTATTTT. The rearrangement uses TRBV9 and TRBJ2-3, with D maybe TRBD2 (6 bases). Germline CDR1 SGDLS, CDR2 YYNGEE. Deletions cut 0 bases from V and 0 bases from J, with 14 bases between. The length of the CDR3 is 17 residues.

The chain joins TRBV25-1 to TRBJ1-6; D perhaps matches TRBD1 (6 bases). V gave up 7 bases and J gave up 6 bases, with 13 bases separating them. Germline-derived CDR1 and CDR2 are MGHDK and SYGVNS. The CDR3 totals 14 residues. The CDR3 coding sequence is TGTGCCAGCAAGGACAGCGGATCTAATTCACCCCTCCACTTT. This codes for CASKDSGSNSPLHF.

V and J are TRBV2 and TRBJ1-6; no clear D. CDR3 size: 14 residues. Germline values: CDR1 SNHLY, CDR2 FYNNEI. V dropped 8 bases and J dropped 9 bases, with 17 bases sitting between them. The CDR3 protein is CASGVSGESSPLHF. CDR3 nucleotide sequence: TGTGCCAGCGGGGTAAGCGGCGAGAGTTCACCCCTCCACTTT.